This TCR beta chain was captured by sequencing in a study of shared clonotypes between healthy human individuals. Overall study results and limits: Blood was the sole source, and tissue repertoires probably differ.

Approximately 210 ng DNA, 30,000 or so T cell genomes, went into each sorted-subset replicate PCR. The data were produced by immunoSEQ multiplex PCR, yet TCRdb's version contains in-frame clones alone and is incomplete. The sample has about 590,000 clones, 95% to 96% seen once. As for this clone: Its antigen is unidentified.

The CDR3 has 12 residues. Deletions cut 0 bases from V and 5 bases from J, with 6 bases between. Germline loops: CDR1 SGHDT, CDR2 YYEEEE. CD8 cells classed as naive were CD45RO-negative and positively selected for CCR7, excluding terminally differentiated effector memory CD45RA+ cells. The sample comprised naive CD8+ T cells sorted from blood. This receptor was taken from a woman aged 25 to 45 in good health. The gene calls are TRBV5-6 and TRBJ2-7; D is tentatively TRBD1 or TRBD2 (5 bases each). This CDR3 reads CASSLVGDEQYF. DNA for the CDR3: TGTGCCAGCAGCTTGGTGGGGGACGAGCAGTACTTC. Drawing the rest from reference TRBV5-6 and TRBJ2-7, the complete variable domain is DAGVTQSPTHLIKTRGQQVTLRCSPKSGHDTVSWYQQALGQGPQFIFQYYEEEERQRGNFPDRFSGHQFPNYSSELNVNALLLGDSALYLCASSLVGDEQYFGPGTRLTVT.